The TCR beta chain under discussion was sequenced for a study of beta chain features in type 1 diabetes. The study, taken as a whole, reports: Cells that show high TCR expression could be over-represented by cDNA sequencing. PCR might favor shorter templates, but any such skew would affect patients and controls equally. In comparison with healthy donors, patients had naive, central memory and Treg TCRB repertoires that appeared more similar.

The CDR3 loop spans 14 amino acids. Germline V CDR1 and CDR2: SNHLY, FYNNEI. V lost 7 bases and J lost 2; bases outside the gene matches: 5. Comment on this clone: Its antigen remains unidentified.

TCRB transcripts that were expressed got sequenced, as all of the isolated RNA had been reverse transcribed. Libraries were prepared by immunoSEQ multiplex PCR; TCRdb keeps only in-frame clonotypes and omits some of them. The table lists about 930,000 clones, 15% to 20% of them singletons. The sequence was collected from a woman younger than 30 in good health. The sample consisted of naive CD4+ T cells from blood. The gene calls are TRBV2 and TRBJ1-2, with 9 bases aligning to TRBD1. CDR3 loop: CASTYRGRNYGYTF. The CDR3 DNA is TGTGCCAGCACCTACAGGGGGCGAAACTATGGCTACACCTTC.